The 20 T cell receptor beta chains reported below all come from one sample, sequenced in a study of blood T cell repertoires in COVID-19. Sequencing was performed with immunoSEQ multiplex PCR; in TCRdb, only in-frame clones are kept and a portion is missing. Seen here are about 240,000 clones, roughly 80% observed once, and the top ten hold about 9.5%. Sequencing was carried out using peripheral blood. The receptors were gathered from a woman older than 75 with acute or convalescent COVID-19.

This clone was detected a few times. This chain joins TRBV3-1 (or the pseudogene TRBV3-2) and TRBJ1-2, with 11 positions matching TRBD1. This CDR3 spans 20 amino acids. Germline V gene data show CDR1 as LGHDT and CDR2 as YNNKEL (reference sequence). Trimming cost V 0 bases and J 3 bases; bases outside gene matches: 15. The CDR3 sequence: CASSQDRANLGQGEDYGYTF. CDR3 DNA: TGTGCCAGCAGCCAAGATAGGGCCAACCTGGGACAGGGGGAAGACTATGGCTACACCTTC.

This rearrangement joins TRBV5-1 to TRBJ1-2, with 10 bases matching TRBD1. Germline assignment: CDR1 SGHRS and CDR2 YFSETQ. V shed 4 bases, J shed 11 bases, and the junction held 8 bases outside the gene matches. This CDR3 has 13 residues. The CDR3 DNA is TGCGCCAGCAGCCCGGAAGGGACAGGGGTTTACACCTTC. Encoded protein: CASSPEGTGVYTF. Full variable domain (remainder filled in from reference TRBV5-1 and TRBJ1-2): KAGVTQTPRYLIKTRGQQVTLSCSPISGHRSVSWYQQTPGQGLQFLFEYFSETQRNKGNFPGRFSGRQFSNSRSEMNVSTLELGDSALYLCASSPEGTGVYTFGSGTRLTVV.

This chain connects TRBV7-8 to TRBJ2-5; D perhaps matches TRBD1 (6 bases). The germline V gene encodes CDR1 SGHVS and CDR2 FQNEAQ. This CDR3 is built from 13 residues. V lost 2 bases and J 5 bases, leaving 9 bases between the germline ends. Here the CDR3 DNA reads TGTGCCAGCAGCTTAACAGGGATGGAGACCCAGTACTTC. Its translation: CASSLTGMETQYF.

The chain is built from TRBV11-3 and TRBJ2-7; D unclear. The CDR3 consists of 13 residues. Germline-derived CDR1 and CDR2 are SGHNT and YENEEA. Trimming removed 1 base from V and 6 bases from J, with 10 bases in between. The CDR3 DNA follows: TGTGCCAGCAGCTTAGGCCCCTACAGCGAGCAGTACTTC. Translating it yields CASSLGPYSEQYF.

The V gene is TRBV2, the J gene TRBJ1-1, with 7 bases identical to TRBD1. The CDR3 sequence is 13 residues long. Germline CDR1 is SNHLY and CDR2 is FYNNEI. The V segment lost 7 bases and the J segment 3 bases; nucleotides outside the gene matches: 5. CDR3 DNA: TGTGCCAGCACCCGGGACAGATACACTGAAGCTTTCTTT. This codes for CASTRDRYTEAFF.

This chain connects TRBV9 to TRBJ2-2; TRBD2 is a possible D gene (6 bases). The germline gives CDR1 SGDLS, CDR2 YYNGEE. The CDR3 has 17 residues. V was trimmed by 0 bases and J by 8 bases, leaving 20 bases between them. In DNA, the CDR3 is TGTGCCAGCAGCGTAGCCGAAGCGGCTCTTCGGGGGGGGGAGCTGTTTTTT. Its translation: CASSVAEAALRGGELFF.

The chain couples TRBV5-4 to TRBJ1-1; 9 bases map to TRBD1. Germline V CDR1 and CDR2: SGHNT, YYREEE (reference sequence). The V gene end was trimmed by 0 bases and the J gene end by 4 bases; junction bases not matched to a gene: 7. The CDR3 covers 16 residues. CDR3 nucleotide sequence: TGTGCCAGCAGCTTGGGGACAGGGGAAGCTAGCACTGAAGCTTTCTTT. Translated: CASSLGTGEASTEAFF.

The gene calls are TRBV4-1 and TRBJ1-5, with D unclear. From germline, CDR1 is MGHRA and CDR2 YSYEKL. CDR3 length equals 13 residues. Deletions cut 4 bases from V and 4 bases from J, with 8 bases between. The CDR3 reads CASSPGGNQPQHF. For the CDR3, the DNA is TGCGCCAGCAGCCCCGGAGGAAATCAGCCCCAGCATTTT.

The chain uses TRBV14 and TRBJ1-1; D not certain. Per the germline V gene, CDR1 is SGHDN and CDR2 is FVKESK. The CDR3 is 14 amino acids. The V gene lost 2 bases and the J gene lost 5 bases, with 12 bases spanning the gap. The CDR3 DNA sequence: TGTGCCAGCAGCCAATCTGGCGGGAGAACTGAAGCTTTCTTT. It specifies CASSQSGGRTEAFF.

The gene calls are TRBV28 and TRBJ2-1, with D maybe TRBD1 (5 bases). CDR1 MDHEN and CDR2 SYDVKM come from the germline V gene. V gave up 7 bases and J gave up 7 bases, with 14 bases separating them. The CDR3 extends over 13 amino acids. In nucleotides, the CDR3 is TGTGCCAGCATCCCTTGGGGCAGGAATGAGCAGTTCTTC. Its translation is CASIPWGRNEQFF.

The chain's CDR3 is CASSRGQGQTAFF. CDR3 DNA: TGTGCCAGCAGCCGCGGACAGGGGCAGACGGCTTTCTTT. This chain uses TRBV3-1 (or the pseudogene TRBV3-2) with TRBJ1-1; 9 bases are shared with TRBD1. From germline, CDR1 is LGHDT and CDR2 YNNKEL (reference sequence). The CDR3 has 13 amino acids. Unmatched junction bases numbered 8, after V lost 4 bases and J lost 11 bases.

This chain links TRBV7-9 with TRBJ1-1; D might be TRBD1 (6 bases). The germline V gene encodes CDR1 SEHNR and CDR2 FQNEAQ (reference sequence). The V and J ends lost 3 bases and 3 bases respectively, with 11 bases between them. CDR3 length: 14 residues. CDR3 nucleotides: TGTGCCAGCAGCTTTCTGGGGGCAGACACTGAAGCTTTCTTT. Protein: CASSFLGADTEAFF.

The V gene is TRBV28, the J gene TRBJ1-2, with TRBD1 as a possible D gene (6 bases). V lost 2 bases and J 8 bases, leaving 15 bases between the germline ends. Germline CDR1 reads MDHEN; CDR2 reads SYDVKM. The CDR3 is 14 residues long. CDR3 nucleotides: TGTGCCAGCAGTTTAGCAGGGGCGGATAGAGGCTACACCTTC. Its protein product is CASSLAGADRGYTF.

This chain connects TRBV5-1 to TRBJ2-3, with D tentatively TRBD2 (7 bases). CDR3 length equals 16 residues. Deletions cut 1 base from V and 6 bases from J, with 18 bases between. Per germline, CDR1 SGHRS and CDR2 YFSETQ. CDR3 in amino acids: CASSLYEGGPGDTQYF. The CDR3 nucleotides read TGCGCCAGCAGCTTGTACGAGGGGGGGCCGGGGGATACGCAGTATTTT. Full variable domain (rest looked up from reference TRBV5-1 and TRBJ2-3): KAGVTQTPRYLIKTRGQQVTLSCSPISGHRSVSWYQQTPGQGLQFLFEYFSETQRNKGNFPGRFSGRQFSNSRSEMNVSTLELGDSALYLCASSLYEGGPGDTQYFGPGTRLTVL.

The chain combines TRBV19 with TRBJ1-5, with D unresolved. CDR1 is LNHDA and CDR2 is SQIVND in the germline V gene (reference sequence). V was cut by 3 bases and J by 2 bases, with 11 bases left in between. The CDR3 loop spans 15 amino acids. CDR3 in amino acids: CASSMRGLGNQPQHF. In DNA form, the CDR3 reads TGTGCCAGTAGTATGAGAGGGTTGGGCAATCAGCCCCAGCATTTT. The whole variable domain, remainder taken from reference TRBV19 and TRBJ1-5, is DGGITQSPKYLFRKEGQNVTLSCEQNLNHDAMYWYRQDPGQGLRLIYYSQIVNDFQKGDIAEGYSVSREKKESFPLTVTSAQKNPTAFYLCASSMRGLGNQPQHFGDGTRLSIL.

This clone was detected a few times. The J gene is TRBJ1-5, the V gene TRBV2, with TRBD1 matching 9 bases. V was pared by 4 bases and J by 7 bases, with 8 bases of the junction left unmatched. The CDR3 extends over 15 amino acids. Germline V gives CDR1 SNHLY, CDR2 FYNNEI. This CDR3 is CASSAGQGSKQPQHF. The CDR3 DNA is TGTGCCAGCAGTGCCGGACAGGGGTCAAAACAGCCCCAGCATTTT.

This clone was detected only once. V and J are TRBV10-3 and TRBJ1-2; TRBD1 agrees at 7 bases. V was clipped by 11 bases and J by 4 bases; unmatched bases: 13. This CDR3 comprises 14 residues. Germline CDR1 and CDR2: ENHRY and SYGVKD. The CDR3 spells CAVGRQGRTYGYTF. In nucleotides, the CDR3 is TGTGCCGTCGGGAGACAGGGCCGGACCTATGGCTACACCTTC.

V is TRBV6-5 and J is TRBJ2-1, with 10 bases lining up with TRBD2. Trimming at V came to 6 bases and at J to 4 bases, leaving 6 bases not matched to a gene. The length of the CDR3 is 15 residues. Germline V gene sequence: CDR1 MNHEY, CDR2 SVGAGI. The CDR3 is CASSRIAGGYNEQFF. As DNA, the CDR3 is TGTGCCAGCAGCCGAATAGCGGGGGGTTACAATGAGCAGTTCTTC.

The chain uses TRBV11-1 and TRBJ2-7; D may be TRBD1 (5 bases). Germline V lookup: CDR1 SGHAT, CDR2 FQDESV (reference sequence). Trimming pared 1 base from V and 7 bases from J, leaving 14 bases between. This CDR3 is built from 14 residues. The CDR3 protein is CASSLVGHLEEQYF. As DNA, the CDR3 is TGTGCCAGCAGCTTAGTTGGACACCTGGAGGAGCAGTACTTC.

This chain joins TRBV12-3 or TRBV12-4 and TRBJ1-2, with D possibly being TRBD1 (5 bases). Trimming shortened V by 5 bases and J by 3 bases, and 10 bases separated the two germline ends. This CDR3 region has 13 residues. CDR3 DNA: TGTGCCAGCAGTCGACAGAGACACTATGGCTACACCTTC. It is translated as CASSRQRHYGYTF.